This T cell receptor (beta chain) was documented in a study of blood T cell repertoires in COVID-19. V lost 5 bases, J lost 0 bases, and 3 bases stayed unmatched. The CDR3 covers 14 residues. CDR1 is LGHDT and CDR2 is YNNKEL in the germline V gene (reference sequence). Assay used: immunoSEQ multiplex PCR; TCRdb lists only in-frame clones, some missing. The sample lists around 60,000 clones, over 75% occurring once. The source material was peripheral blood. The TCR comes from a human donor in a cohort sampled during active COVID-19. The chain uses TRBV3-1 (or the pseudogene TRBV3-2) and TRBJ1-1, with 7 bases matching TRBD1. The CDR3, as DNA: TGTGCCAGCAGCTCCGGGACAGTGAACACTGAAGCTTTCTTT. It specifies CASSSGTVNTEAFF.